The clone carrying this T cell receptor beta chain is labeled medium-sized. Antigen specificity is unknown. This sample was taken from a study of identical twins. From the 5' RACE reads, TCRdb called clonotypes with MiXCR, one entry per CDR3 protein. The sample carries under 250,000 distinct CDR3 sequences, approximately 12% recorded once. Notes on the study in general: Twin pairs had excess sharing that was weaker in beta out-of-frame sequences. Insertion counts were lower in abundant cord blood beta clonotypes, a trend that memory repertoires did not show.

The same specimen was also included in a second study, on yellow fever vaccine responses in identical twins. According to that study: Reportedly, twins' vaccine T cell responses looked partly convergent and partly personalized.

The receptor comes from a woman between 18 and 29 years old in good health. Material: memory (CD45RO+) T cells sorted from blood.

CDR3 DNA sequence: TGTGCCAGCAGCCCCCTTGGGGCTAGTCAGTTCTTC. It translates to CASSPLGASQFF. This chain joins TRBV14 and TRBJ2-1; the D gene is possibly TRBD1 (5 bases). The CDR3 has 12 residues. In germline, CDR1 is SGHDN, CDR2 FVKESK. Trimming left V 4 bases short and J 13 bases short, with 14 bases between.